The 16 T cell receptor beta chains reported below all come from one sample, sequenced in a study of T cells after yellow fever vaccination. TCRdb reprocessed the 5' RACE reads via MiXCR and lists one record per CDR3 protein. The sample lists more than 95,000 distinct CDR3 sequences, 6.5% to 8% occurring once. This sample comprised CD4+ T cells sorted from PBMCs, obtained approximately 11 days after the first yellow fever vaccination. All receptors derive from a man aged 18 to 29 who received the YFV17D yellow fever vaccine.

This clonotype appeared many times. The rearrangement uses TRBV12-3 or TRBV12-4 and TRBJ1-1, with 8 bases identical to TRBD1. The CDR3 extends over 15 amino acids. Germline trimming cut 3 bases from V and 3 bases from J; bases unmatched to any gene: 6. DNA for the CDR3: TGTGCCAGCAGTTTTTACAGGGGGACGGACACTGAAGCTTTCTTT. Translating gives CASSFYRGTDTEAFF.

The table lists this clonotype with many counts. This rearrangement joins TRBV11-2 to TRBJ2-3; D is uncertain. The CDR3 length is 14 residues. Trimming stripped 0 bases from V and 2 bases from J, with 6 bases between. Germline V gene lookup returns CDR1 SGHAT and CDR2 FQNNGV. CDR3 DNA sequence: TGTGCCAGCAGCTTAGATAGGCTCACAGATACGCAGTATTTT. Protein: CASSLDRLTDTQYF.

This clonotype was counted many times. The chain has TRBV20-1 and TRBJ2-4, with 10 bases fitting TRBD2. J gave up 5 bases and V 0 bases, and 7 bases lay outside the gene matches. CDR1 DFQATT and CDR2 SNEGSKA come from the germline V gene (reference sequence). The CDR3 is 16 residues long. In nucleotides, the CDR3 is TGCAGTGCTAGAGATCTCCTAGCGGGGGACCAAAACATTCAGTACTTC. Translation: CSARDLLAGDQNIQYF.

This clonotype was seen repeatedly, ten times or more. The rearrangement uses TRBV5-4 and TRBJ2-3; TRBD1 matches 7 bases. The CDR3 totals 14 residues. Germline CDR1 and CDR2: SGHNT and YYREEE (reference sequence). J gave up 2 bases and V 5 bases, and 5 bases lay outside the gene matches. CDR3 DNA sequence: TGTGCCAGCAGGGCAGGGGGTGACACAGATACGCAGTATTTT. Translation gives CASRAGGDTDTQYF.

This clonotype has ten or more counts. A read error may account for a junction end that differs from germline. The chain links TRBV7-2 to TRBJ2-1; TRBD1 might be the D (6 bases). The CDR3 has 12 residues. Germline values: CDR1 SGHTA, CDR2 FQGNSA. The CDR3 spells CASSSFGGPGVF. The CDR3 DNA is TGTGCCAGCAGCTCCTTTGGGGGCCCCGGGGTCTTC.

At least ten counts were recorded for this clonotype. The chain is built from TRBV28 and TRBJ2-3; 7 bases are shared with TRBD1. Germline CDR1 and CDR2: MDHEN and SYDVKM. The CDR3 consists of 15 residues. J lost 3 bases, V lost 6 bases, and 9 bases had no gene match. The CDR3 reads CASSEIQGKTDTQYF. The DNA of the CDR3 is TGTGCCAGCAGCGAGATACAGGGGAAGACAGATACGCAGTATTTT. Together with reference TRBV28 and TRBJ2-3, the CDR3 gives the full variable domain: DVKVTQSSRYLVKRTGEKVFLECVQDMDHENMFWYRQDPGLGLRLIYFSYDVKMKEKGDIPEGYSVSREKKERFSLILESASTNQTSMYLCASSEIQGKTDTQYFGPGTRLTVL.

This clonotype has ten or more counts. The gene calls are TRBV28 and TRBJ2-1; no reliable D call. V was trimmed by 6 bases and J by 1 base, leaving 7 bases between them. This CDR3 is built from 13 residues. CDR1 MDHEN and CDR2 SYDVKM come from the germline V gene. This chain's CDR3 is CASRLQSYNEQFF. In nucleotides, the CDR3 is TGTGCCAGCAGGCTCCAATCCTACAATGAGCAGTTCTTC.

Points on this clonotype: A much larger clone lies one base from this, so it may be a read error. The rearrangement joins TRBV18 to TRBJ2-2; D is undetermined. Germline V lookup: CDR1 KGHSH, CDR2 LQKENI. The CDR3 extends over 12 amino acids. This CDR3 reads CAISPPSRELFF. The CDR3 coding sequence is TGTGCCATCTCACCGCCGAGTAGGGAGCTGTTTTTT. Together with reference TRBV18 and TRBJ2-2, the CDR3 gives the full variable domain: NAGVMQNPRHLVRRRGQEARLRCSPMKGHSHVYWYRQLPEEGLKFMVYLQKENIIDESGMPKERFSAEFPKEGPSILRIQQVVRGDSAAYFCAISPPSRELFFGEGSRLTVL.

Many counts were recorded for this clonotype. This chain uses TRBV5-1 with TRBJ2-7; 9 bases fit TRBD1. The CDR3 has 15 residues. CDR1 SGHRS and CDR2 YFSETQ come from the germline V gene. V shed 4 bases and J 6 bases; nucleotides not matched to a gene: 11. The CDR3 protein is CASSLNGQGSSEQYF. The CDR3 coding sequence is TGCGCCAGCAGCCTGAATGGACAGGGGTCGAGCGAGCAGTACTTC.

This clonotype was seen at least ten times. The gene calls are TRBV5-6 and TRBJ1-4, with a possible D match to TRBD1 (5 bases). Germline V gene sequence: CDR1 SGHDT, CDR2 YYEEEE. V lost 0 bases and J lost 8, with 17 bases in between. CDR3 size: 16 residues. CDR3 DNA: TGTGCCAGCAGCTTGGGGGTATGGGGGACCCTCGAAAAACTGTTTTTT. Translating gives CASSLGVWGTLEKLFF.

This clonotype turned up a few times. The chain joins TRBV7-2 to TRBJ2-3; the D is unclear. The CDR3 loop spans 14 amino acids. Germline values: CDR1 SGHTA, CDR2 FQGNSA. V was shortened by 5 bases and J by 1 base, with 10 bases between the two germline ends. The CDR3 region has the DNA TGTGCCAGCAGCAAACAGACCCGCACAGATACGCAGTATTTT. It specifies CASSKQTRTDTQYF.

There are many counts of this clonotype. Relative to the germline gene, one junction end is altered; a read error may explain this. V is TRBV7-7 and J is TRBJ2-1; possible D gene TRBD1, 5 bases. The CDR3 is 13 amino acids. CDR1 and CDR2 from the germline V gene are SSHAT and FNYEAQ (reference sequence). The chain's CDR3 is CASSPERGNEQFF. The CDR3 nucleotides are TGTGCTAGCAGCCCCGAAAGGGGCAATGAGCAGTTCTTC.

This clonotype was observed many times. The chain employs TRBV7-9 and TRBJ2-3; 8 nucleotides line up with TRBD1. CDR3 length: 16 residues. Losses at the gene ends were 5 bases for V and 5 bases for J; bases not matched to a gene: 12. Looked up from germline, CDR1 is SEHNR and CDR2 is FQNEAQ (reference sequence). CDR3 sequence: CASSHLGQAYGDTQYF. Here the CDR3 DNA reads TGTGCCAGCAGCCACCTGGGACAGGCGTACGGAGATACGCAGTATTTT. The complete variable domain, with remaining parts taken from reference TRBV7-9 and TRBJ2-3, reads DTGVSQNPRHKITKRGQNVTFRCDPISEHNRLYWYRQTLGQGPEFLTYFQNEAQLEKSRLLSDRFSAERPKGSFSTLEIQRTEQGDSAMYLCASSHLGQAYGDTQYFGPGTRLTVL.

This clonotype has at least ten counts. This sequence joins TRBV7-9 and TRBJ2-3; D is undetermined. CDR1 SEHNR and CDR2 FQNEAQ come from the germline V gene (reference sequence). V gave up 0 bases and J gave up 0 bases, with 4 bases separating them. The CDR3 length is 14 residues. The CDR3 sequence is CASSLAASTDTQYF. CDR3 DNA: TGTGCCAGCAGCTTAGCGGCTAGCACAGATACGCAGTATTTT.

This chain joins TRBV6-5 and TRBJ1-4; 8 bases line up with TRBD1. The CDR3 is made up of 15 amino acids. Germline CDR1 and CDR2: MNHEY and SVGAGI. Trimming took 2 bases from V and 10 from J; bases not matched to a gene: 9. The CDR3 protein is CASSYNGQGMGKLFF. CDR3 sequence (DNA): TGTGCCAGCAGTTACAACGGACAGGGTATGGGAAAACTGTTTTTT.

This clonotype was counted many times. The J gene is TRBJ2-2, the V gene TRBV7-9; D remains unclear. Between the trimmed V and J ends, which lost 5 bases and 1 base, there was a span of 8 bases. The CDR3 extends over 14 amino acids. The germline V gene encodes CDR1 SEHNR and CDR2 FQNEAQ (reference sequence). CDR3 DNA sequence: TGTGCCAGCAGCCCAGACTTGAACACCGGGGAGCTGTTTTTT. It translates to CASSPDLNTGELFF.